These T cell receptor beta chains were read from a single sample in a study of blood T cell repertoires in COVID-19. Assay used: immunoSEQ multiplex PCR; TCRdb lists only in-frame clones, some missing. The top ten hold around 2% of the sample, which has 90,000 to 120,000 clones, more than 75% seen once. What was sequenced was peripheral blood. The receptors were sampled from a human donor in a cohort sampled during active COVID-19. Both conserved end residues are part of each CDR3. Fields, in order: J gene, clone size, D gene, V gene, CDR3 protein, CDR3 DNA. D genes are given only for firm matches. The size of a clone is reported for some rows only, either as once, few or many, or as a class for expanded clones.

TRBJ2-1 | . | . | TRBV6-4 | CATAPGRGSYNEQFF | TGTGCCACCGCTCCGGGGAGAGGCTCCTACAATGAGCAGTTCTTC
TRBJ1-2 | . | . | TRBV6-5 | CASNTLGLTAVGYTF | TGTGCCAGCAATACCTTGGGATTAACAGCGGTTGGCTACACCTTC
TRBJ1-6 | . | . | TRBV6-5 | CASSFRAPLYNSPLHF | TGTGCCAGCAGTTTTAGAGCGCCTTTATATAATTCACCCCTCCACTTT
TRBJ2-3 | . | . | TRBV5-1 | CASSSLPTDTQYF | TGCGCCAGCAGCTCCCTCCCCACAGATACGCAGTATTTT
TRBJ2-5 | once | TRBD2 | TRBV7-6 | CASSLAPILGAGGPEVGTQYF | TGTGCCAGCAGCTTAGCCCCAATACTAGGGGCGGGGGGACCCGAAGTTGGGACCCAGTACTTC
TRBJ2-7 | . | . | TRBV7-8 | CASSLSRYEQYF | TGTGCCAGCAGCTTATCGCGCTACGAGCAGTACTTC
TRBJ2-7 | . | TRBD2 | TRBV6-5 | CASSSTWTSGVEQYF | TGTGCCAGCAGCTCCACGTGGACTAGCGGGGTCGAGCAGTACTTC
TRBJ2-1 | . | . | TRBV10-3 | CAISESGGEQFF | TGTGCCATCAGTGAGTCGGGGGGTGAGCAGTTCTTC
TRBJ2-7 | . | TRBD2 | TRBV29-1 | CSVEDRTSGYEQYF | TGCAGCGTTGAAGACAGGACTAGCGGCTACGAGCAGTACTTC
TRBJ2-1 | . | TRBD1 | TRBV6-1 | CASSDSWGQGELYNEQFF | TGTGCCAGCAGTGATAGTTGGGGACAGGGCGAACTCTACAATGAGCAGTTCTTC
TRBJ1-5 | . | . | TRBV18 | CASSPEVGVHSNQPQHF | TGTGCCAGCTCACCGGAGGTCGGGGTTCATAGCAATCAGCCCCAGCATTTT
TRBJ1-1 | . | . | TRBV5-1 | CASSLATANTEAFF | TGCGCCAGCAGCTTGGCTACAGCGAACACTGAAGCTTTCTTT
TRBJ2-1 | . | TRBD2 | TRBV9 | CASGWKRGTAYNEQFF | TGTGCCAGCGGATGGAAGCGGGGGACGGCCTACAATGAGCAGTTCTTC
TRBJ2-7 | . | TRBD2 | TRBV10-3 | CASHQGGGSPYEQYF | TGTGCCTCCCACCAGGGCGGGGGGTCCCCCTACGAGCAGTACTTC
TRBJ2-3 | . | . | TRBV12-3/TRBV12-4 | CASSWATDTQYF | TGTGCCAGCAGTTGGGCCACAGATACGCAGTATTTT
TRBJ2-1 | . | . | TRBV18 | CASSPVSPGEQFF | TGTGCCAGCTCACCAGTCAGCCCAGGGGAGCAGTTCTTC
TRBJ2-7 | . | . | TRBV9 | CASSVAGGLEAYEQYF | TGTGCCAGCAGCGTAGCAGGGGGGCTAGAGGCCTACGAGCAGTACTTC
TRBJ1-1 | once | . | TRBV25-1 | CASSEYGRMNTEAFF | TGTGCCAGCAGTGAATACGGGAGGATGAACACTGAAGCTTTCTTT
TRBJ2-1 | . | . | TRBV5-5 | CASSLNTFNEQFF | TGTGCCAGCAGCTTAAACACGTTCAATGAGCAGTTCTTC
TRBJ1-1 | . | . | TRBV15 | CATRKDRLNTEAFF | TGTGCCACCAGGAAAGACAGACTGAACACTGAAGCTTTCTTT
TRBJ2-1 | . | TRBD2 | TRBV9 | CASSVVPSGGDEQFF | TGTGCCAGCAGCGTAGTCCCTAGCGGGGGGGATGAGCAGTTCTTC
TRBJ1-1 | . | . | TRBV19 | CASRLLGLMNTEAFF | TGTGCCAGTAGACTCCTTGGGCTGATGAACACTGAAGCTTTCTTT
TRBJ2-7 | few | . | TRBV4-3 | CASSQTGPANEQYF | TGCGCCAGCAGCCAAACAGGGCCGGCTAACGAGCAGTACTTC
TRBJ2-1 | . | TRBD2 | TRBV12-3/TRBV12-4 | CASSRRTRQQFF | TGTGCCAGCAGTCGACGGACTAGACAGCAGTTCTTC
TRBJ2-1 | . | TRBD2 | TRBV9 | CASSVAGLAGVNEQFF | TGTGCCAGCAGCGTAGCCGGACTAGCGGGAGTAAATGAGCAGTTCTTC
TRBJ2-5 | . | TRBD1 | TRBV18 | CASSPPGTGSAKETQYF | TGTGCCAGCTCACCCCCCGGGACAGGGTCTGCCAAAGAGACCCAGTACTTC
TRBJ1-3 | . | . | TRBV9 | CASSLSGNTIYF | TGTGCCAGCAGCCTCTCTGGAAACACCATATATTTT
TRBJ1-4 | . | . | TRBV15 | CATSRDIGDGKLFF | TGTGCCACCAGCAGAGATATCGGGGATGGGAAACTGTTTTTT
TRBJ2-4 | . | TRBD1 | TRBV29-1 | CSPAPRGGTGLRGVAKNIQYF | TGCAGCCCTGCCCCAAGGGGGGGGACAGGGCTTCGGGGGGTAGCCAAAAACATTCAGTACTTC
TRBJ1-2 | . | TRBD1 | TRBV6-2/TRBV6-3 | CASSLLNRQGAGYTF | TGTGCCAGCAGCCTTTTGAACCGACAGGGCGCTGGCTACACCTTC
TRBJ2-1 | few | . | TRBV9 | CASSVDGTRDNEQFF | TGTGCCAGCAGCGTAGACGGGACTCGAGACAATGAGCAGTTCTTC
TRBJ2-1 | . | TRBD2 | TRBV10-2 | CASTASRAGDNEQFF | TGCGCCAGCACCGCTTCGAGGGCGGGAGACAATGAGCAGTTCTTC
TRBJ2-7 | . | TRBD1 | TRBV28 | CASRSGTVLYEQYF | TGTGCCAGCAGGTCCGGGACAGTGCTCTACGAGCAGTACTTC
TRBJ1-1 | . | . | TRBV4-3 | CASSPREVLNTEAFF | TGCGCCAGCAGCCCTAGGGAGGTGCTGAACACTGAAGCTTTCTTT